This TCR beta chain derives from a study of blood T cells in healthy people across ages. Study-wide background: Researchers report that template switching captured about one barcoded beta molecule per two T cells.

This clonotype was seen a handful of times. Its antigen is not known. Next came a second PCR, run for 7 to 11 cycles, which used a sample-barcoded 5' primer along with a J-beta primer mix. Unique molecular identifiers of 12 random nucleotides labeled each cDNA. MiXCR, run by TCRdb on the 5' RACE reads, gives a single entry per CDR3 protein. The top ten clones hold 7.7% of a sample with 1.5 million to 2 million distinct CDR3 sequences, approximately 30% of them seen once. Germline V CDR1 and CDR2: DFQATT, SNEGSKA (reference sequence). There are 15 residues in the CDR3. With 3 bases removed from V and 5 bases from J, the gap between germline ends came to 17 bases. Study results and limitations: Estimated diversity across one million T cells was deemed an underestimate.

This sequence was found in a woman aged 30 to 39 in good health. The chain uses TRBV20-1 and TRBJ2-1; possibly TRBD2 for D (5 bases). Sequencing was carried out using blood. The CDR3: CSASAVSLGNNEQFF. CDR3 nucleotides: TGCAGTGCTAGTGCAGTTTCACTAGGCAACAATGAGCAGTTCTTC.